The clone carrying this T cell receptor beta chain was found many times. This entry belongs to a study of T-cell reconstitution after alpha-beta-depleted transplantation in children. The TCRbeta library incorporated unique molecular identifiers. TCRdb processed the PCR reads anew with MiXCR; each CDR3 protein has one entry. The data contain around 93,000 distinct CDR3 sequences, more than 7% of them seen just once; the ten biggest clones take up approximately 6.6%. Specimen: PBMCs from the stem cell graft donor, collected from the stem cell graft. The receptor was isolated from a human donor who donated a stem cell graft to a child with congenital amegakaryocytic thrombocytopenia.

The CDR3 nucleotides read TGTGCCAGCAGTGGCTCCCAGGGGAGCAATCAGCCCCAGCATTTT. It yields the protein CASSGSQGSNQPQHF. The gene calls are TRBV2 and TRBJ1-5, with D perhaps matching TRBD1 (6 bases). CDR3 length: 15 amino acids. V was shortened by 4 bases and J by 1 base, with 11 bases between the two germline ends. Germline CDR1 SNHLY, CDR2 FYNNEI. The full variable domain, completed using reference TRBV2 and TRBJ1-5, is EPEVTQTPSHQVTQMGQEVILRCVPISNHLYFYWYRQILGQKVEFLVSFYNNEISEKSEIFDDQFSVERPDGSNFTLKIRSTKLEDSAMYFCASSGSQGSNQPQHFGDGTRLSIL.